The clone carrying this T cell receptor beta chain was detected only a few times. Its antigen is still unknown. After removal of 3 bases from V and 5 bases from J, the junction contained 3 bases not matched to a gene. Germline-derived CDR1 and CDR2 are SGHNT and YYREEE (reference sequence). This CDR3 spans 14 amino acids. The assay was immunoSEQ multiplex PCR, and TCRdb's table has in-frame clones only and misses some. This table holds about 87,000 clones, around nine tenths found once. This sample is drawn from a study of OX40 agonist ivuxolimab in advanced cancers. Background on the study: The treatment was a fully human IgG2 OX40 agonist, ivuxolimab. The dose of intravenous ivuxolimab that patients received every 2 weeks ranged from 0.01 to 10 mg/kg.

Study results and limitations: Partial responders treated at 0.1-3.0 mg/kg exhibited clonal expansion among the lowest measured.

This chain connects TRBV5-4 to TRBJ2-5; 11 positions agree with TRBD2. The input for sequencing was CD4+ or CD8+ T cells sorted from blood, taken in a trial of the OX40 agonist ivuxolimab. The receptor was derived from an adult with an advanced solid tumor such as melanoma, head and neck, liver or kidney cancer. This chain's CDR3 is CASSSSGRLETQYF. CDR3 in DNA: TGTGCCAGCAGCTCTAGCGGGAGGTTGGAGACCCAGTACTTC. The full variable domain, completed using reference TRBV5-4 and TRBJ2-5, is ETGVTQSPTHLIKTRGQQVTLRCSSQSGHNTVSWYQQALGQGPQFIFQYYREEENGRGNFPPRFSGLQFPNYSSELNVNALELDDSALYLCASSSSGRLETQYFGPGTRLLVL.